This entry is about one T cell receptor (beta chain). The antigen is undetermined. This sample is drawn from a study of cytomegalovirus exposure and HLA in healthy donors. Primers included in the PCR were 60 Vbeta and 13 Jbeta primers. Only in-frame clones appear in the TCRdb table, and some are missing; sequencing was by immunoSEQ multiplex PCR. The top ten hold 2.7% of the sample, which has around 130,000 clones, approximately 84% seen once. Healthy individuals who donated bone marrow served as the donors. Study-level points and caveats: Among donors in an Asian-associated ancestry cluster, a later analysis reportedly found fewer N-insertions than the roughly 610-donor mean.

Sequencing input: PBMCs. This receptor was identified in a boy younger than 10 in good health and CMV-seronegative.

The CDR3 loop reads CASGLVTGQSNTEAFF. DNA of the CDR3: TGTGCTAGTGGTTTGGTAACGGGACAGTCGAACACTGAAGCTTTCTTT. This chain connects TRBV12-5 to TRBJ1-1, with TRBD1 identical over 7 bases. V shed 0 bases and J 1 base; nucleotides not matched to a gene: 5. CDR1 and CDR2 (germline): LGHNT, FRNRAP. The CDR3 covers 16 residues.